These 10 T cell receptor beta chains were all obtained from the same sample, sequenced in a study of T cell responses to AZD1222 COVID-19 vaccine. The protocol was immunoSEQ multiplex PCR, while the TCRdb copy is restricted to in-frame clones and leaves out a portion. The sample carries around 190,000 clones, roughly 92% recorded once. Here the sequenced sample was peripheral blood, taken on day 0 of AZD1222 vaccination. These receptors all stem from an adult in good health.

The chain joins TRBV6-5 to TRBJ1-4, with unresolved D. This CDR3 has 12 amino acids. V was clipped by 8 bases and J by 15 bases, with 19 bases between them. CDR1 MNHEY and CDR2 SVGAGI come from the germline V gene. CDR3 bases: TGTGCCAGCGGGCATACTATAACCGGGTTGTTTTTT. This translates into CASGHTITGLFF.

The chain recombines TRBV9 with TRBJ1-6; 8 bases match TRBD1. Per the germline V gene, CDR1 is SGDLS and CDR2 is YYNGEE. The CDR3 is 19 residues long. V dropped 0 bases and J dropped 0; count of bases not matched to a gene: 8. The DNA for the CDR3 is TGTGCCAGCAGCGTAGAGTCCCGACAGGGGAGCTCCTATAATTCACCCCTCCACTTT. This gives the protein CASSVESRQGSSYNSPLHF.

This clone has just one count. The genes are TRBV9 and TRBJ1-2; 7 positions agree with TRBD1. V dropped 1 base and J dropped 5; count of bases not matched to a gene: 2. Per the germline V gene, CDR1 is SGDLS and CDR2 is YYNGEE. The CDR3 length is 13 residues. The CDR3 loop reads CASSVSGGYGYTF. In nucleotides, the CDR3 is TGTGCCAGCAGCGTATCAGGGGGATATGGCTACACCTTC.

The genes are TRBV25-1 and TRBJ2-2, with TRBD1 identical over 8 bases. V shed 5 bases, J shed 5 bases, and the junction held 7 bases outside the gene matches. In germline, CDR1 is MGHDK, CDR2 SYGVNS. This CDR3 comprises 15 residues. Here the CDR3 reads CASSPPGGRTGELFF. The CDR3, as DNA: TGTGCCAGCAGTCCCCCAGGGGGCAGGACCGGGGAGCTGTTTTTT. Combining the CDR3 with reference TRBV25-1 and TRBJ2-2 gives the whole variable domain EADIYQTPRYLVIGTGKKITLECSQTMGHDKMYWYQQDPGMELHLIHYSYGVNSTEKGDLSSESTVSRIRTEHFPLTLESARPSHTSQYLCASSPPGGRTGELFFGEGSRLTVL.

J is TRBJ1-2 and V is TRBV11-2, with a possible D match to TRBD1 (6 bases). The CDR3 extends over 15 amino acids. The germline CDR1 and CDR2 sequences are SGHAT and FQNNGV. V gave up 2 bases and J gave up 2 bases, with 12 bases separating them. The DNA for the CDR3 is TGTGCCAGCAGCTTAACGGGGGCGGGCAACTATGGCTACACCTTC. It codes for CASSLTGAGNYGYTF.

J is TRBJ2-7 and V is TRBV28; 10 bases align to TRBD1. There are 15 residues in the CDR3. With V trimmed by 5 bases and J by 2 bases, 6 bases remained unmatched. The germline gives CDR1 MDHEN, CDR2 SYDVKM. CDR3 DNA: TGTGCCAGCAGTACCGGGACAGGGGTTACCTACGAGCAGTACTTC. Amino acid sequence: CASSTGTGVTYEQYF.

The CDR3 nucleotides read TGTGCCAGCAGCTTAACGGGGACAGGGGACTACGAGCAGTACTTC. Encoded protein: CASSLTGTGDYEQYF. V gene TRBV7-3 combines with J gene TRBJ2-7, with TRBD1 identical over 10 bases. V trimming: 0 bases; J trimming: 3 bases; junction bases outside the gene matches: 2. This CDR3 has 15 residues. Germline V gene lookup returns CDR1 SGHTA and CDR2 FQGTGA.

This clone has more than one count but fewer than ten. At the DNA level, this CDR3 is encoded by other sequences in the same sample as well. For the CDR3, the DNA is TGTGCCAGCAGCTTAGGTCGGGGTGAAAAACTGTTTTTT. This translates into CASSLGRGEKLFF. The chain has TRBV7-9 and TRBJ1-4; no clear D. The germline gives CDR1 SEHNR, CDR2 FQNEAQ (reference sequence). The CDR3 is made up of 13 amino acids. The germline V and J ends were trimmed by 1 base and 7 bases, with 7 bases remaining between them.

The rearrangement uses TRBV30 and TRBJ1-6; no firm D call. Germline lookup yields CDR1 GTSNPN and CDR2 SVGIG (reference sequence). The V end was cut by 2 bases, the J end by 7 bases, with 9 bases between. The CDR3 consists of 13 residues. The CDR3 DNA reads TGTGCCTGGAGTCAGCCGGGGAATTCACCCCTCCACTTT. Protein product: CAWSQPGNSPLHF. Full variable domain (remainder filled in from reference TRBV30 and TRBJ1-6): SQTIHQWPATLVQPVGSPLSLECTVEGTSNPNLYWYRQAAGRGLQLLFYSVGIGQISSEVPQNLSASRPQDRQFILSSKKLLLSDSGFYLCAWSQPGNSPLHFGNGTRLTVT.

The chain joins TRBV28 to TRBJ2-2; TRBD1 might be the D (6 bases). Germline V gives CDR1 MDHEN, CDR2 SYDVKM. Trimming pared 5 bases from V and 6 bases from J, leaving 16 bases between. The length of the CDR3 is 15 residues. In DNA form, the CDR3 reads TGTGCCAGCAGTCCGCTACAGGGCTCCCCCGGGGAGCTGTTTTTT. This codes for CASSPLQGSPGELFF.